These 5 T cell receptor beta chains were all obtained from the same sample, sequenced in a study of pediatric ulcerative colitis. Sequencing was performed with immunoSEQ multiplex PCR; in TCRdb, only in-frame clones are kept and a portion is missing. In the table there are 57,000 or so clones, 87% of which are singletons. The specimen was blood. These receptors came from a boy aged 5-17 years who was a control in a study of pediatric ulcerative colitis.

The rearrangement uses TRBV19 and TRBJ1-5; the D is unclear. Trimming left V 2 bases short and J 0 bases short, with 8 bases between. CDR1 and CDR2 from the germline V gene are LNHDA and SQIVND (reference sequence). The CDR3 sequence is 15 residues long. In DNA, the CDR3 is TGTGCCAGTAGTATAATGGGTTATAGCAATCAGCCCCAGCATTTT. Translation: CASSIMGYSNQPQHF.

This clone appeared a single time. The rearrangement links TRBV28 to TRBJ2-7, with a tentative D call TRBD1 (5 bases). The V and J ends lost 2 bases and 0 bases respectively, with 14 bases between them. This CDR3 is 16 amino acids long. The germline gives CDR1 MDHEN, CDR2 SYDVKM. CDR3 nucleotide sequence: TGTGCCAGCAGTTTAGAACTCCTGACAGACTCCTACGAGCAGTACTTC. Translated, it gives CASSLELLTDSYEQYF.

The rearrangement links TRBV6-5 to TRBJ1-4; D remains unclear. V shed 0 bases and J shed 16 bases, with 12 bases lying between them. The CDR3 consists of 12 residues. Per the germline V gene, CDR1 is MNHEY and CDR2 is SVGAGI. In DNA form, the CDR3 reads TGTGCCAGCAGTTACTCGGTTGAGGGTCGGTTTTTT. Amino acid sequence: CASSYSVEGRFF.

V and J are TRBV5-5 and TRBJ2-1, with TRBD2 matching 12 bases. Germline V gene lookup returns CDR1 SGHKS and CDR2 YYEKEE (reference sequence). This CDR3 region has 15 residues. The V gene end was trimmed by 4 bases and the J gene end by 3 bases; junction bases not matched to a gene: 2. CDR3 sequence: CASSRTSGNYNEQFF. The CDR3 DNA is TGTGCCAGCAGCCGGACTAGCGGGAACTACAATGAGCAGTTCTTC.

The chain's CDR3 is CASSSPDRGLETQYF. CDR3 nucleotides: TGTGCCAGCAGTTCTCCCGACAGGGGGCTAGAGACCCAGTACTTC. V usage is TRBV28 and J usage is TRBJ2-5, with 10 bases matching TRBD1. This CDR3 spans 15 amino acids. Trimming took 4 bases from V and 4 from J; bases not matched to a gene: 6. CDR1 and CDR2 (germline): MDHEN, SYDVKM.